This T cell receptor beta chain is drawn from a study of human T cells and chemical hapten exposure. Documented time point: patch test 1, 2 weeks after DPC sensitization. Treatment meaning: therapeutic diphenylcyclopropenone sensitization with weekly scalp DPC. Drawing of blood took place ahead of applying each patch test. The germline CDR1 and CDR2 sequences are SGHTS and YDEGEE. The CDR3 is made up of 17 amino acids. V was trimmed by 0 bases and J by 0 bases, leaving 15 bases between them. TCRdb used MiXCR to reprocess the RACE reads, holding one entry per CDR3 protein. The sample records approximately 110,000 distinct CDR3 sequences, roughly 9.6% being singletons.

The material was whole blood, obtained in connection with sensitization to the hapten diphenylcyclopropenone (DPC). V gene TRBV5-8 combines with J gene TRBJ1-1; D might be TRBD1 (5 bases). The sequence came from a woman in her forties with alopecia areata. Some clones in this sample may be carry-over from other donors' samples. The CDR3 sequence is CASSLGWGRTMNTEAFF. Here the CDR3 DNA reads TGTGCCAGCAGCTTGGGGTGGGGCAGGACTATGAACACTGAAGCTTTCTTT.